Each of the 20 T cell receptor beta chains below was sequenced from the same sample in a study of shared T cell receptors in the human thymus (dated by TCRdb to the early 2020s). The library was obtained by the immunoSEQ multiplex PCR assay. The source is immuneACCESS, and TCRdb retained only in-frame sequences with V and J called. Part of the clones is not carried over; for the studies checked, unresolved V genes explain less than half of this, and the remainder is unexplained. A total of 500,000 to 550,000 clones appear in this sample, about 80% of them only once. Around 0.012% of the sample rests with the top ten. The same sample was also studied in work on human thymus T cells.

Specimen: thymocytes. Receptors were obtained from a boy under two years old with a congenital heart defect. Donor details come from another sample of the same person, matched by shared clones.

This clone has a single count. The V gene is TRBV4-2, the J gene TRBJ1-2, with 8 positions matching TRBD1. CDR3 length: 17 amino acids. CDR1 is LGHNA, CDR2 YNFKEQ, per germline. V lost 0 bases, J lost 6 bases, and 12 bases stayed unmatched. The CDR3 reads CASSQDRDRLRGHGYTF. CDR3 DNA sequence: TGTGCCAGCAGCCAAGACAGGGACAGGCTAAGGGGGCATGGCTACACCTTC.

DNA of the CDR3: TGTGCCAGTCTGGGGGCCAAGCCCTACGAGCAGTACTTC. This translates into CASLGAKPYEQYF. The chain couples TRBV6-6 to TRBJ2-7; weak D call: TRBD1 (6 bases). CDR3 length equals 13 residues. Trimming pared 9 bases from V and 2 bases from J, leaving 14 bases between. Looked up from germline, CDR1 is MNHNY and CDR2 is SVGAGI (reference sequence).

This clone was found a few times. Distinct nucleotide sequences in the sample also encode this CDR3. The chain carries TRBV5-1 and TRBJ2-1; the match to TRBD2 covers 10 bases. Germline-derived CDR1 and CDR2 are SGHRS and YFSETQ. Trimming took 3 bases from V and 1 from J; bases not matched to a gene: 7. This CDR3 spans 17 amino acids. The CDR3 loop reads CASSSRTSGTSYNEQFF. CDR3 bases: TGCGCCAGCAGCTCCCGTACTAGCGGGACTTCCTACAATGAGCAGTTCTTC.

The V gene is TRBV28, the J gene TRBJ1-5; D is perhaps TRBD1 (6 bases). The CDR3 has 16 amino acids. V was shortened by 1 base and J by 6 bases, with 16 bases between the two germline ends. Germline lookup yields CDR1 MDHEN and CDR2 SYDVKM. CDR3 DNA sequence: TGTGCCAGCAGTTTATTTTCACAGGGTTCGGGTCAGCCCCAGCATTTT. Its protein product is CASSLFSQGSGQPQHF. The whole variable domain, filled in from reference TRBV28 and TRBJ1-5, reads DVKVTQSSRYLVKRTGEKVFLECVQDMDHENMFWYRQDPGLGLRLIYFSYDVKMKEKGDIPEGYSVSREKKERFSLILESASTNQTSMYLCASSLFSQGSGQPQHFGDGTRLSIL.

V is TRBV7-2 and J is TRBJ2-7; D gene uncertain. Per the germline V gene, CDR1 is SGHTA and CDR2 is FQGNSA. The length of the CDR3 is 12 residues. The V and J ends lost 5 bases and 3 bases respectively, with 8 bases between them. The CDR3 loop reads CASSIGGYEQYF. The CDR3 nucleotides are TGTGCCAGCAGCATAGGCGGCTACGAGCAGTACTTC.

This clone has just one count. V is TRBV27 and J is TRBJ2-7; 7 nucleotides line up with TRBD2. Germline V gives CDR1 MNHEY, CDR2 SMNVEV (reference sequence). The CDR3 covers 15 residues. The junction had 4 bases not matched to a gene; V was cut back by 0 bases and J by 2 bases. DNA for the CDR3: TGTGCCAGCAGTTTATCTGGAGCGGGACCCTACGAGCAGTACTTC. Its translation: CASSLSGAGPYEQYF.

This chain connects TRBV9 to TRBJ2-7; a weak D match, TRBD2 (5 bases). The germline V gene encodes CDR1 SGDLS and CDR2 YYNGEE. The CDR3 is made up of 16 amino acids. V was shortened by 0 bases and J by 4 bases, with 17 bases between the two germline ends. Here the CDR3 reads CASSVEDYRASYEQYF. CDR3 in DNA: TGTGCCAGCAGCGTAGAAGACTACCGAGCCTCATACGAGCAGTACTTC.

This chain uses TRBV9 with TRBJ2-2, with 9 nucleotides matching TRBD1. This CDR3 spans 13 amino acids. The V and J ends lost 5 bases and 8 bases, in that order; junction bases with no gene match: 4. CDR1 is SGDLS and CDR2 is YYNGEE in the germline V gene. In nucleotides, the CDR3 is TGTGCCAGCAGACCGACAGGGGGAGGGGAGCTGTTTTTT. Amino acid sequence: CASRPTGGGELFF.

Only one count was recorded for this clone. The rearrangement joins TRBV7-3 to TRBJ2-7, with D maybe TRBD2 (5 bases). V lost 1 base, J lost 1 base, and 11 bases lay in between. This CDR3 region has 15 residues. Germline V lookup: CDR1 SGHTA, CDR2 FQGTGA. CDR3 DNA sequence: TGTGCCAGCAGCTTAAAAGTGGCGGGTTCCTACGAGCAGTACTTC. Its protein is CASSLKVAGSYEQYF.

The chain recombines TRBV9 with TRBJ2-7, with 11 nucleotides matching TRBD2. V shed 4 bases, J shed 0 bases, and the junction held 9 bases outside the gene matches. Germline CDR1 reads SGDLS; CDR2 reads YYNGEE. The CDR3 has 17 residues. CDR3 amino acids: CASSPRGGLADSYEQYF. The CDR3 DNA sequence: TGTGCCAGCAGCCCTAGGGGGGGACTAGCGGACTCCTACGAGCAGTACTTC.

The rearrangement links TRBV6-5 to TRBJ2-7; weak D call: TRBD1 (6 bases). The CDR3 has 12 amino acids. Germline-derived CDR1 and CDR2 are MNHEY and SVGAGI. V was clipped by 5 bases and J by 7 bases, with 12 bases between them. The CDR3 protein is CASSGAGEEQYF. The CDR3 DNA is TGTGCCAGCAGTGGGGCAGGGGAGGAGCAGTACTTC.

This chain uses TRBV27 with TRBJ2-1, with 13 bases identical to TRBD2. Trimming at V came to 6 bases and at J to 0 bases, leaving 17 bases not matched to a gene. This CDR3 is 21 amino acids long. CDR1 is MNHEY, CDR2 SMNVEV, per germline (reference sequence). CDR3 sequence (DNA): TGTGCCAGCAGCTCGCTGGAACCGGGACTAGCGGGACCTAGCTCCTACAATGAGCAGTTCTTC. This gives the protein CASSSLEPGLAGPSSYNEQFF.

V gene TRBV6-1 combines with J gene TRBJ1-5; no firm D call. The CDR3 contains 14 residues. Trimming cost V 1 base and J 3 bases, with 7 bases left between them. Germline V gene data show CDR1 as MNHNS and CDR2 as SASEGT. DNA for the CDR3: TGTGCCAGCAGTGAAGGGGGAGCCAATCAGCCCCAGCATTTT. Translation gives CASSEGGANQPQHF.

The chain joins TRBV21-1 to TRBJ2-7; the D segment call TRBD1 is taken from the table without a DNA check. TRBV21-1 is listed as a pseudogene. The CDR3 spans 15 residues. In DNA, the CDR3 is TGTGCCAGCAGCAAATCGGGGGCAGGGGGCGCCGGGCAGTACTTC. It is translated as CASSKSGAGGAGQYF.

CDR3 nucleotide sequence: TGTGCCTGGGCAAGGGGCACCAATTCACCCCTCCACTTT. Protein sequence: CAWARGTNSPLHF. The chain combines TRBV30 with TRBJ1-6, with D maybe TRBD1 (5 bases). The CDR3 spans 13 residues. V lost 5 bases to trimming and J lost 7 bases, with 12 bases between them. Germline V CDR1 and CDR2: GTSNPN, SVGIG (reference sequence).

J is TRBJ2-1 and V is TRBV5-8, with no clear D. V was shortened by 0 bases and J by 10 bases, with 5 bases between the two germline ends. This CDR3 comprises 11 residues. Germline CDR1 is SGHTS and CDR2 is YDEGEE. The CDR3 DNA reads TGTGCCAGCAGCTTGGAACAGGAGCAGTTCTTC. This gives the protein CASSLEQEQFF.

The V gene is TRBV15, the J gene TRBJ2-7, with 7 nucleotides matching TRBD1. The V segment lost 1 base and the J segment 0 bases; nucleotides outside the gene matches: 6. The CDR3 has 16 residues. Germline CDR1 LNHNV, CDR2 YYDKDF (reference sequence). CDR3 nucleotide sequence: TGTGCCACCAGCAGAGGACGGGACAGTTTCTCCTACGAGCAGTACTTC. Encoded protein: CATSRGRDSFSYEQYF.

The chain has TRBV11-2 and TRBJ2-7; 9 nucleotides agree with TRBD1. V gave up 2 bases and J gave up 3 bases; unmatched junction bases: 5. The CDR3 is made up of 15 amino acids. Per the germline V gene, CDR1 is SGHAT and CDR2 is FQNNGV. CDR3 loop: CASSLKQGALYEQYF. DNA for the CDR3: TGTGCCAGCAGCTTAAAACAGGGGGCACTCTACGAGCAGTACTTC.

The rearrangement uses TRBV5-1 and TRBJ2-1, with TRBD2 identical over 7 bases. Germline CDR1 SGHRS, CDR2 YFSETQ. The CDR3 contains 16 residues. V shed 1 base, J shed 3 bases, and the junction held 7 bases outside the gene matches. CDR3 coding DNA: TGCGCCAGCAGCTTGCTGTACGCTAGCGGCTACAATGAGCAGTTCTTC. Encoded protein: CASSLLYASGYNEQFF.

This clone was seen once. This rearrangement joins TRBV14 to TRBJ1-3; 7 nucleotides agree with TRBD1. CDR3 length: 19 amino acids. Looked up from germline, CDR1 is SGHDN and CDR2 is FVKESK. V gave up 1 base and J gave up 1 base; unmatched junction bases: 13. Here the CDR3 DNA reads TGTGCCAGCAGCCAAGGATCTATTAAGGGGACAGCATCTGGAAACACCATATATTTT. Translated, it gives CASSQGSIKGTASGNTIYF.